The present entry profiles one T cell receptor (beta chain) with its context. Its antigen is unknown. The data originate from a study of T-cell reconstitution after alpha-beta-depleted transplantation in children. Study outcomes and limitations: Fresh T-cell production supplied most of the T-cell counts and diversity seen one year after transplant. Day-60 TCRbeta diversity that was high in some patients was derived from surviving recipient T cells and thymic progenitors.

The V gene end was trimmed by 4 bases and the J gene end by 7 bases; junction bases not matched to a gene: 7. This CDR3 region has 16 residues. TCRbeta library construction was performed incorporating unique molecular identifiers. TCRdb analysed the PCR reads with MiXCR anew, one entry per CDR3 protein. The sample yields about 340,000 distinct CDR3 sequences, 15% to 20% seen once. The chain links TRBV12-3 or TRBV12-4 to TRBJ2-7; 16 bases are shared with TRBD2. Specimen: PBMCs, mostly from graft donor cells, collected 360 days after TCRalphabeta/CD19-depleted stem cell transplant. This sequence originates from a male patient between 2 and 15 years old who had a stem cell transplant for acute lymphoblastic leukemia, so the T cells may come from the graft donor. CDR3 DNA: TGTGCCAGCAGTTGGGGACTAGCGGGAGGGCCGAGGGAGCAGTACTTC. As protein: CASSWGLAGGPREQYF.